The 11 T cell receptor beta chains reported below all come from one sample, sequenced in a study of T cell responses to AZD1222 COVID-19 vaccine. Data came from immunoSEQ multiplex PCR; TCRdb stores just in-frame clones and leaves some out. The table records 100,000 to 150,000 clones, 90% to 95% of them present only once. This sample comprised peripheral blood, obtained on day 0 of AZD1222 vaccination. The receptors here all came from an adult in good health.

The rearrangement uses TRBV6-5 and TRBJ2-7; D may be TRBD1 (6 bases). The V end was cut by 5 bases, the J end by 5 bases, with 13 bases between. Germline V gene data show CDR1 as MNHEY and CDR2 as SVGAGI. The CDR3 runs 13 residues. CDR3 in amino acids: CASSPVQGDEQYF. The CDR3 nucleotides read TGTGCCAGCAGTCCCGTACAGGGCGACGAGCAGTACTTC.

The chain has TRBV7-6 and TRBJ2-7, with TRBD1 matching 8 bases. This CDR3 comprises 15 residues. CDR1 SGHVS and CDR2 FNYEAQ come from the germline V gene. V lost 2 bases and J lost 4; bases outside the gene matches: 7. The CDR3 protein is CASSLSVDRDYEQYF. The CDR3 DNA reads TGTGCCAGCAGCTTATCCGTGGACAGGGATTACGAGCAGTACTTC.

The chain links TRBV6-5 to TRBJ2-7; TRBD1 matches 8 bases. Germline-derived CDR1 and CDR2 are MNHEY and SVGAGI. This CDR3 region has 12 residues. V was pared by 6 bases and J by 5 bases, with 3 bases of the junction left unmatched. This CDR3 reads CASRGQVDEQYF. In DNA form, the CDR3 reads TGTGCCAGCAGGGGACAGGTCGACGAGCAGTACTTC.

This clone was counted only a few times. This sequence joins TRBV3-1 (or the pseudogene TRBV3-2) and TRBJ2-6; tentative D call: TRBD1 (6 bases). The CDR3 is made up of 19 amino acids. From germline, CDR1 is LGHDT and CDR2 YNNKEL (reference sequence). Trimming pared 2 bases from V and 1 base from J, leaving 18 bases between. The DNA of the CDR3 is TGTGCCAGCAGCCAAAACCTTATGGGGGCTCGGTCTGGGGCCAACGTCCTGACTTTC. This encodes CASSQNLMGARSGANVLTF.

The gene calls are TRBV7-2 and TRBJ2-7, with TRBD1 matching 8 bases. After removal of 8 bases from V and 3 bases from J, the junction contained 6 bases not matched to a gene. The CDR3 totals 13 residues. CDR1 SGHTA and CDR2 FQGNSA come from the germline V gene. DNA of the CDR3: TGTGCCAGCGGAGCTGGACAGGGCTACGAGCAGTACTTC. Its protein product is CASGAGQGYEQYF.

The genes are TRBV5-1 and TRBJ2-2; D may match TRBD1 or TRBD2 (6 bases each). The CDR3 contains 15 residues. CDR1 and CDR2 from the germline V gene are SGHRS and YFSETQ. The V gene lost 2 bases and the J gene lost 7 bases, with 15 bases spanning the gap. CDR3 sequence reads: CASSLGGPRVGELFF. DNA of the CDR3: TGCGCCAGCAGCTTAGGGGGGCCGCGTGTCGGGGAGCTGTTTTTT.

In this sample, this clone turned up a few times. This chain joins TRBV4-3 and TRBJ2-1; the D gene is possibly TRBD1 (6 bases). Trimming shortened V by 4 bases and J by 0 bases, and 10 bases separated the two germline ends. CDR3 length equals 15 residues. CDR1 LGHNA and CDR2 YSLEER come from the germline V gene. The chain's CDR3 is CASSPGVTSYNEQFF. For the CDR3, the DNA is TGCGCCAGCAGCCCAGGGGTTACCTCCTACAATGAGCAGTTCTTC.

The CDR3 region has the DNA TGTGCCATCAGGGCTAGCGGGTTCATCCACGAGCAGTACTTC. Translating gives CAIRASGFIHEQYF. The chain joins TRBV10-3 to TRBJ2-7; 8 bases align to TRBD2. CDR3 size: 14 residues. V trimming: 6 bases; J trimming: 5 bases; junction bases outside the gene matches: 9. The germline CDR1 and CDR2 sequences are ENHRY and SYGVKD.

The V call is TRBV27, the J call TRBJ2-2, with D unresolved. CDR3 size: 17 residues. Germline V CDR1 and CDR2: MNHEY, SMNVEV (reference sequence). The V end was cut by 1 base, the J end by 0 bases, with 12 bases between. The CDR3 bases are TGTGCCAGCAGTTTATTGGCAGCTAACACGAACACCGGGGAGCTGTTTTTT. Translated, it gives CASSLLAANTNTGELFF.

In DNA, the CDR3 is TGTGCCAGCAGCCCCATGAGGGGAGACTCCTACAATGAGCAGTTCTTC. Its protein is CASSPMRGDSYNEQFF. The chain couples TRBV5-4 to TRBJ2-1, with D perhaps being TRBD1 or TRBD2 (5 bases each). CDR1 is SGHNT, CDR2 YYREEE, per germline (reference sequence). Trimming shortened V by 4 bases and J by 0 bases, and 14 bases separated the two germline ends. The CDR3 has 16 amino acids.

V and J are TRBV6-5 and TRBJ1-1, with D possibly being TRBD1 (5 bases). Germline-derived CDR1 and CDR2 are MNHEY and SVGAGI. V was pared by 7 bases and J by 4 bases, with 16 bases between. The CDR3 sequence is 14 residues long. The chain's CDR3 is CASKKTVAGTEAFF. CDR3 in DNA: TGTGCCAGCAAAAAGACAGTCGCGGGCACTGAAGCTTTCTTT.